The T cell receptor beta chain under discussion was sequenced for a study of siplizumab effects on memory and regulatory T cells. The protocol was immunoSEQ multiplex PCR, while the TCRdb copy is restricted to in-frame clones and leaves out a portion. This table holds 37,000 or so clones, 80% to 90% found once. As regards this clone: The antigen is undetermined.

Germline values: CDR1 LGHNT, CDR2 FRNRAP. The CDR3 loop spans 15 amino acids. J lost 2 bases, V lost 3 bases, and 6 bases had no gene match. General study points: Proliferating clones, CD4+ or CD8+, lacked an assignable naive or memory phenotype in roughly 80-96% of cases. Siplizumab significantly reduced alloreactive sequences traceable to unstimulated CD4+ memory cells.

This TCR was recovered from a human donor in good health. The chain combines TRBV12-5 with TRBJ2-5; 7 bases are a match to TRBD2. Source material: naive CD4+ T cells sorted from blood. The CDR3 loop is CASGFGGTGQETQYF. CDR3 DNA: TGTGCTAGTGGTTTCGGGGGGACGGGACAAGAGACCCAGTACTTC.